The rows below give T cell receptor beta chains drawn from one sample of a study of blood T cell repertoires in COVID-19. Libraries were prepared by immunoSEQ multiplex PCR; TCRdb keeps only in-frame clonotypes and omits some of them. The data hold approximately 240,000 clones, with 84% observed a single time. The material sequenced was peripheral blood. The origin of the receptors is a woman at least 80 years old with active or convalescent COVID-19. Each CDR3 is given with its conserved first and last residue. D genes are given only for firm matches. Clone size is shown for a subset of rows, as once, few, many or a class of expanded clone.

J,V,size,D,DNA,CDR3
TRBJ1-1,TRBV11-1,.,.,TGTGCCAGCAGCTTAGCGAGCGGACCAGGAGCTTTCTTT,CASSLASGPGAFF
TRBJ2-7,TRBV25-1,.,.,TGTGCCAGCCAACGACAAGGCTCCTACGAGCAGTACTTC,CASQRQGSYEQYF
TRBJ2-3,TRBV5-1,.,TRBD2,TGCGCCAGCAGCTCGGGACTAGCGGGGGTCACAGATACGCAGTATTTT,CASSSGLAGVTDTQYF
TRBJ2-7,TRBV6-2/TRBV6-3,.,TRBD1,TGTGCCAGCAGTATCTCCGGACAGGGGGCTGGGGAGCAGTACTTC,CASSISGQGAGEQYF
TRBJ2-7,TRBV7-9,.,.,TGTGCCAGCAGCCTCAATCCCGGCTCCTGGAGGGACGAGCAGTACTTC,CASSLNPGSWRDEQYF
TRBJ1-5,TRBV24-1,.,.,TGTGCCACCAGTGATTTATATAGCAATCAGCCCCAGCATTTT,CATSDLYSNQPQHF
TRBJ2-1,TRBV4-3,.,TRBD2,TGCGCCAGCAGCCGCCCTAGCGGGAGGAACAATGAGCAGTTCTTC,CASSRPSGRNNEQFF
TRBJ1-2,TRBV9,.,.,TGTGCCAGCAGCGCGGTGGCTAACTATGGCTACACCTTC,CASSAVANYGYTF
TRBJ1-2,TRBV18,.,.,TGTGCCAGCTCCTCCGGGACACCCCATGGCTACACCTTC,CASSSGTPHGYTF
TRBJ2-7,TRBV10-3,.,.,TGTGCCATCTCGTACAGCTCCTACGAGCAGTACTTC,CAISYSSYEQYF
TRBJ2-7,TRBV10-3,.,TRBD1,TGTGCCATCAGGGACAGGTCGGGTTACGAGCAGTACTTC,CAIRDRSGYEQYF
TRBJ1-4,TRBV9,.,TRBD1,TGTGCCAGCAGCGAGACAGGGGGCGCGCAGGAAAAACTGTTTTTT,CASSETGGAQEKLFF
TRBJ2-5,TRBV11-3,.,.,TGTGCCAGCAGCTTAGGGGCCAGGAAGGCGGAGACCCAGTACTTC,CASSLGARKAETQYF
TRBJ2-7,TRBV24-1,.,TRBD1,TGTGCCACCAGTGATCCCGGACAGGGGGGCGGCGAGCAGTACTTC,CATSDPGQGGGEQYF
TRBJ1-2,TRBV7-2,.,TRBD1,TGTGCCAGCAGCCCTGGGACAGGGCGAAAGGAGGGCTATGGCTACACCTTC,CASSPGTGRKEGYGYTF
TRBJ2-2,TRBV7-3,.,TRBD2,TGTGCCAGCAGCCGGACTAGCTCCGTCACCGGGGAGCTGTTTTTT,CASSRTSSVTGELFF
TRBJ2-5,TRBV5-4,once,TRBD1,TGTGCCAGCAGCTCGCGGACAGGGGGAGAGACCCAGTACTTC,CASSSRTGGETQYF
TRBJ1-2,TRBV7-2,.,TRBD1,TGTGCCAGCAGCCCCCAATTGACAGGGGTAGGGGGCTACACCTTC,CASSPQLTGVGGYTF
TRBJ2-3,TRBV11-3,.,TRBD2,TGTGCCAGCAGCCAGGGGCGGACTAGCGGACGTCGAAGCACAGATACGCAGTATTTT,CASSQGRTSGRRSTDTQYF
TRBJ1-5,TRBV4-3,few,.,TGCGCCAGCAGCCAAGACAGTATTAGCAATCAGCCCCAGCATTTT,CASSQDSISNQPQHF
TRBJ2-5,TRBV6-1,.,.,TGTGCCAGCAACCGGGACTACCAAGAGACCCAGTACTTC,CASNRDYQETQYF
TRBJ1-3,TRBV14,.,TRBD1,TGTGCCAGCAGCCCGGGACAGCCTGGGAACACCATATATTTT,CASSPGQPGNTIYF
TRBJ2-2,TRBV30,few,TRBD2,TGTGCCTGGAGTGTTCGCGGGAGAGGGAACACCGGGGAGCTGTTTTTT,CAWSVRGRGNTGELFF
TRBJ1-5,TRBV6-2/TRBV6-3,.,.,TGTGCCAGCAGTTATCAGGGAAGGGGTCAGCCCCAGCATTTT,CASSYQGRGQPQHF
TRBJ2-1,TRBV7-3,.,.,TGTGCCAGCAGCTCTAGCTCAGGATTCAATGAGCAGTTCTTC,CASSSSSGFNEQFF
TRBJ2-7,TRBV28,.,.,TGTGCCAGCAGTTTACCCAATGAGAGGTACGGGTACTTC,CASSLPNERYGYF
TRBJ1-5,TRBV19,.,.,TGTGCCAGTAGTAGGATAACAGGGTCGAGGGATCAGCCCCAGCATTTT,CASSRITGSRDQPQHF
TRBJ1-2,TRBV10-3,.,TRBD1,TGTGCCGCCACGGACAGGCGAGGCTATGGCTACACCTTC,CAATDRRGYGYTF
TRBJ2-1,TRBV11-2,.,.,TGTGCCAGCAGCCCGAGCACGGGATCCTACAATGAGCAGTTCTTC,CASSPSTGSYNEQFF
TRBJ2-3,TRBV7-2,.,TRBD2,TGTGCCAGCAGCCCATTTCGCGGGAGTTTGACAGATACGCAGTATTTT,CASSPFRGSLTDTQYF
TRBJ1-2,TRBV14,.,TRBD1,TGTGCCAGCAGCCTTCCCGGGACAGGGGACGGTGGCTACACCTTC,CASSLPGTGDGGYTF
TRBJ1-5,TRBV11-2,.,.,TGTGCCAGCAGCTTAGACCCCTCTCAGCCCCAGCATTTT,CASSLDPSQPQHF
TRBJ1-1,TRBV10-3,.,.,TGTGCCATCAGTGACCGGACAGAAGCTTTCTTT,CAISDRTEAFF
TRBJ1-5,TRBV28,.,.,TGTGCCAGCCTCCAATCGGCGGGGCCTCAGCCCCAGCATTTT,CASLQSAGPQPQHF
TRBJ2-5,TRBV5-1,.,TRBD1,TGCGCCAGCAGCCCGGACAGGGTTGGGGAGACCCAGTACTTC,CASSPDRVGETQYF
TRBJ1-1,TRBV10-3,.,TRBD1,TGTGCCATCAGTCTACAGGGGGCTGAGGGTGAAGCTTTCTTT,CAISLQGAEGEAFF
TRBJ1-3,TRBV29-1,.,TRBD1,TGCAGCGTTGGCCGGGACAGGGGAAACACCATATATTTT,CSVGRDRGNTIYF
TRBJ2-7,TRBV20-1,.,.,TGCAGTGCTAGTGGTTACCGGGACTTCTCATACGAGCAGTACTTC,CSASGYRDFSYEQYF
TRBJ1-3,TRBV18,.,TRBD1,TGTGCCAGCTCACCTCCCACAGGGGGATCCTCTGGAAACACCATATATTTT,CASSPPTGGSSGNTIYF
TRBJ2-7,TRBV12-5,few,.,TGTGCTAGTGGTTTAGGGGTCGAGCAGTACTTC,CASGLGVEQYF
TRBJ1-6,TRBV4-3,once,.,TGCGCCAGCAGCCAAGACGGGAGCTCCTATAATTCACCCCTCCACTTT,CASSQDGSSYNSPLHF
TRBJ2-7,TRBV18,.,TRBD2,TGTGCCAGCTCGTCAACTAGCGGGGGCTACGAGCAGTACTTC,CASSSTSGGYEQYF
TRBJ2-2,TRBV2,.,TRBD2,TGTGCCAGCAGAAATGGACTAGCGGGAGGATCAACCGGGGAGCTGTTTTTT,CASRNGLAGGSTGELFF
TRBJ2-7,TRBV19,.,TRBD1,TGTGCCAGTAAAGGGGGCAGGGGCGTTGACCGGTCCTACGAGCAGTACTTC,CASKGGRGVDRSYEQYF